The rows below give T cell receptor beta chains drawn from one sample of a study of blood T cell repertoires in COVID-19. The repertoire was sequenced with immunoSEQ multiplex PCR; TCRdb's copy has only in-frame clones and lacks some. This sample has about 200,000 clones, with approximately 80% found just once. The sequenced sample consisted of peripheral blood. The source is a human donor in a cohort sampled during active COVID-19. Each CDR3 is given with its conserved first and last residue. Fields, in order: J gene, CDR3 length, clone size, V gene, D gene, CDR3 protein, CDR3 DNA. A D gene is named only where the DNA matches it firmly. Clone size is not always given. Where it is, it says once, few, many or a class for expanded clones.

>TRBJ2-3|14|once|TRBV5-1|-
CASSSTPGSDTQYF
TGCGCCAGCAGCTCCACCCCAGGGTCAGATACGCAGTATTTT
>TRBJ2-7|14|-|TRBV6-5|-
CASSQDQYSYEQYF
TGTGCCAGCAGCCAGGATCAATACTCCTACGAGCAGTACTTC
>TRBJ2-5|16|-|TRBV2|-
CASSDGRDQVFETQYF
TGTGCCAGCAGTGACGGCAGGGATCAGGTTTTTGAGACCCAGTACTTC
>TRBJ2-7|15|-|TRBV7-2|TRBD1
CASSLTHRGSYEQYF
TGTGCCAGCAGCTTAACCCACAGGGGCTCCTACGAGCAGTACTTC
>TRBJ2-7|13|many|TRBV27|TRBD2
CASIRLAPYEQYF
TGTGCCAGCATTAGACTAGCGCCCTACGAGCAGTACTTC
>TRBJ1-5|14|-|TRBV28|-
CASNERQGNQPQHF
TGTGCCAGCAACGAGAGACAGGGCAATCAGCCCCAGCATTTT
>TRBJ2-7|15|-|TRBV27|-
CASSPRIGIPREQYF
TGTGCCAGCAGCCCCCGGATCGGGATCCCTCGCGAGCAGTACTTC
>TRBJ2-7|13|-|TRBV28|TRBD1
CASSGQGAYEQYF
TGTGCCAGCAGTGGACAGGGAGCCTACGAGCAGTACTTC
>TRBJ2-2|13|-|TRBV7-2|-
CASSRSSTGELFF
TGTGCCAGCAGCCGGAGTAGCACCGGGGAGCTATTTTTT
>TRBJ2-3|14|once|TRBV5-1|-
CASSAGRSTDTQYF
TGCGCCAGCAGCGCGGGACGCAGCACAGATACGCAGTATTTT
>TRBJ1-6|20|-|TRBV5-5|TRBD1
CASSKGTPRDRGWVNSPLHF
TGTGCCAGCAGCAAAGGCACTCCCCGGGACAGGGGCTGGGTGAATTCACCCCTCCACTTT
>TRBJ2-1|13|-|TRBV7-2|-
CASSLASEHEQFF
TGTGCCAGCAGCTTGGCCAGCGAGCATGAGCAGTTCTTC
>TRBJ1-6|15|-|TRBV2|-
CASREQGNSGSPLHF
TGTGCCAGCAGAGAACAGGGTAATTCCGGTTCACCCCTCCACTTT
>TRBJ1-5|15|-|TRBV21-1|-
CASWTDYYSNQPQHF
TGTGCCAGCTGGACTGATTATTATAGCAATCAGCCCCAGCATTTT
>TRBJ1-1|14|-|TRBV6-5|TRBD1
CASSGQGALTEAFF
TGTGCCAGCAGCGGACAGGGGGCCTTGACTGAAGCTTTCTTT
>TRBJ2-2|17|-|TRBV5-1|TRBD1
CASTTSTGGMNTGELFF
TGCGCCAGCACCACCTCGACAGGGGGAATGAACACCGGGGAGCTGTTTTTT
>TRBJ2-3|13|-|TRBV12-5|-
CASGLNRADTQYF
TGTGCTAGTGGTTTGAACCGAGCGGATACGCAGTATTTT
>TRBJ2-2|19|-|TRBV11-2|TRBD2
CASSLVGGTSGSYAGELFF
TGTGCCAGCAGCTTAGTAGGGGGTACTAGCGGGAGTTATGCCGGGGAGCTGTTTTTT
>TRBJ2-5|14|-|TRBV18|TRBD1
CASSPGQGGETQYF
TGTGCCAGCTCACCGGGACAGGGCGGAGAGACCCAGTACTTC
>TRBJ2-4|14|-|TRBV7-2|-
CASSLGSPKNIQYF
TGTGCCAGCAGCTTAGGCAGTCCGAAAAACATTCAGTACTTC
>TRBJ2-7|14|-|TRBV2|TRBD2
CASRSTSATYEQYF
TGTGCCAGCAGGTCAACTAGCGCCACCTACGAGCAGTACTTC
>TRBJ2-5|14|-|TRBV19|-
CASSPPEGKETQYF
TGTGCCAGTAGTCCCCCGGAGGGGAAAGAGACCCAGTACTTC
>TRBJ1-5|14|once|TRBV19|-
CASSTFYTDQPQHF
TGTGCCAGTAGTACGTTCTACACAGATCAGCCCCAGCATTTT
>TRBJ2-1|13|-|TRBV29-1|TRBD2
CSFITSGASEQFF
TGCAGCTTCATAACTAGCGGTGCCTCGGAGCAGTTCTTC
>TRBJ1-2|13|-|TRBV28|-
CASRYTGTYGYTF
TGTGCCAGCAGATACACAGGGACCTATGGCTACACCTTC
>TRBJ1-2|14|-|TRBV5-5|TRBD1
CASRPTGVDYGYTF
TGTGCCAGCAGACCAACAGGGGTAGACTATGGCTACACCTTC
>TRBJ2-5|16|-|TRBV29-1|TRBD2
CSVEGLRTSGWETQYF
TGCAGCGTTGAAGGTCTTAGGACTAGCGGGTGGGAGACCCAGTACTTC
>TRBJ1-5|12|-|TRBV27|-
CASSPSGQPQHF
TGTGCCAGCAGTCCATCCGGGCAGCCCCAGCATTTT
>TRBJ2-1|15|many|TRBV7-9|TRBD2
CASSGSSGSRYEQFF
TGTGCCAGCAGCGGCTCTAGCGGGAGTCGGTATGAGCAGTTCTTC
>TRBJ2-3|15|-|TRBV11-2|TRBD1
CASSRGQPSTDTQYF
TGTGCCAGCAGTCGGGGACAGCCCAGCACAGATACGCAGTATTTT
>TRBJ2-3|15|-|TRBV6-5|-
CASRTGQIRSDTQYF
TGTGCCAGCAGAACCGGACAGATTCGTTCAGATACGCAGTATTTT
>TRBJ2-1|15|-|TRBV5-1|TRBD1
CASSGRQGPYNEQFF
TGCGCCAGCAGCGGGCGACAGGGGCCCTACAATGAGCAGTTCTTC
>TRBJ2-2|15|-|TRBV5-1|-
CASSLVLVGAGELFF
TGCGCCAGCAGCTTGGTTCTAGTCGGAGCCGGGGAGCTGTTTTTT
>TRBJ1-4|14|-|TRBV5-6|-
CASSLTAGNEKLFF
TGTGCCAGCAGCTTGACCGCGGGTAATGAAAAACTGTTTTTT
>TRBJ2-6|20|-|TRBV12-5|-
CASGLVRTRGGSSGANVLTF
TGTGCTAGTGGTTTGGTAAGGACACGTGGAGGGAGCTCTGGGGCCAACGTCCTGACTTTC
>TRBJ2-1|15|-|TRBV18|TRBD2
CASSPLTGGYNEQFF
TGTGCCAGCTCACCTTTAACGGGAGGGTACAATGAGCAGTTCTTC
>TRBJ2-1|13|-|TRBV11-1|-
CASSFPPLDEQFF
TGTGCCAGCAGCTTCCCCCCTTTAGATGAGCAGTTCTTC
>TRBJ2-6|16|-|TRBV28|TRBD1
CASSPGQVSGANVLTF
TGTGCCAGCAGCCCTGGACAGGTCTCTGGGGCCAACGTCCTGACTTTC
>TRBJ2-7|16|-|TRBV28|TRBD2
CASSELWTSGIYEQYF
TGTGCCAGCAGCGAACTATGGACTAGCGGGATCTACGAGCAGTACTTC
>TRBJ2-2|15|once|TRBV5-6|-
CASSLRGRYTGELFF
TGTGCCAGCAGCTTAAGGGGCCGGTACACCGGGGAGCTGTTTTTT
>TRBJ2-7|16|-|TRBV3-1/TRBV3-2|TRBD2
CASSPGLAGDFYEQYF
TGTGCCAGCAGCCCTGGTCTAGCGGGAGACTTCTACGAGCAGTACTTC
>TRBJ2-7|9|-|TRBV21-1|-
CSGFYEQYF
TGTAGCGGGTTCTACGAGCAGTACTTC
>TRBJ1-6|12|-|TRBV7-9|-
CAIGVGGSPLHF
TGTGCCATCGGCGTCGGGGGGTCACCCCTCCACTTT
>TRBJ2-2|18|-|TRBV7-6|-
CASSLIGGALGNAGELFF
TGTGCCAGCAGCTTAATTGGGGGGGCGCTGGGAAACGCCGGGGAGCTGTTTTTT
>TRBJ1-1|14|-|TRBV5-1|-
CASSQDSMNTEAFF
TGCGCCAGCAGCCAGGACAGTATGAACACTGAAGCTTTCTTT
>TRBJ1-4|15|-|TRBV5-1|-
CASSLGGGMREKLFF
TGCGCCAGCAGCTTGGGAGGGGGAATGCGTGAAAAACTGTTTTTT
>TRBJ2-7|15|-|TRBV5-1|TRBD2
CASSAGLAGDGEQYF
TGCGCCAGCAGCGCCGGACTAGCGGGAGACGGGGAGCAGTACTTC
>TRBJ2-7|18|once|TRBV7-2|-
CASSLVRQRLGSSYEQYF
TGTGCCAGCAGCTTAGTTAGACAGAGGCTGGGTAGCTCCTACGAGCAGTACTTC